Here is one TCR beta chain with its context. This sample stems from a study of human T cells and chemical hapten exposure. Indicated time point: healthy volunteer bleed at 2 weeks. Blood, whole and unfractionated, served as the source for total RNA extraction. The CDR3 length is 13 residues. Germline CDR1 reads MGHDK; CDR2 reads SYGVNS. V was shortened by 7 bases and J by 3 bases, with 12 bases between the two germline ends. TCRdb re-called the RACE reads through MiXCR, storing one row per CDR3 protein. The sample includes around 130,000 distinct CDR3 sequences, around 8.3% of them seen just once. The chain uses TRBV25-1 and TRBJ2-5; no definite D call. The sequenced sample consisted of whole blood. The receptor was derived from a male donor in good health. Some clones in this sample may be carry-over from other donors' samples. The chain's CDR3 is CASMPALEETQYF. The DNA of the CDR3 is TGTGCCAGCATGCCAGCCTTAGAAGAGACCCAGTACTTC.